This note documents a single T cell receptor (beta chain) sequence. What it recognizes is unknown. Under the authors' procedure: Junction-only sequences without quality scores were provided by ImmunoSEQ, so filtering was different. Method: immunoSEQ multiplex PCR; TCRdb's copy keeps in-frame clones and lacks some. Clonal size and the V and J genes are those of that table, whereas D and trimming came from the DNA. The data hold approximately 590,000 clones, with around 95% observed a single time. Germline values: CDR1 LGHNA, CDR2 YNFKEQ. The V segment lost 0 bases and the J segment 0 bases; nucleotides outside the gene matches: 8. This CDR3 has 18 amino acids. Naive-designated CD8 cells lacked CD45RO, were positively enriched for CCR7, and omitted terminally differentiated effector memory CD45RA+ cells. This entry belongs to a study of shared clonotypes between healthy human individuals. Study at large: CD8 memory received one plate per donor, CD8 naive two, CD4 memory three and CD4 naive three.

Study observations and caveats: On the whole, naive subsets had larger estimated richness than memory subsets had.

Sequenced: naive CD8+ T cells sorted from blood. This receptor was taken from a woman in her 30s in good health. The chain joins TRBV4-2 to TRBJ2-1; TRBD2 matches 7 bases. The CDR3 protein is CASSQESARGSSYNEQFF. The CDR3, as DNA: TGTGCCAGCAGCCAAGAAAGCGCGCGGGGGAGCTCCTACAATGAGCAGTTCTTC.